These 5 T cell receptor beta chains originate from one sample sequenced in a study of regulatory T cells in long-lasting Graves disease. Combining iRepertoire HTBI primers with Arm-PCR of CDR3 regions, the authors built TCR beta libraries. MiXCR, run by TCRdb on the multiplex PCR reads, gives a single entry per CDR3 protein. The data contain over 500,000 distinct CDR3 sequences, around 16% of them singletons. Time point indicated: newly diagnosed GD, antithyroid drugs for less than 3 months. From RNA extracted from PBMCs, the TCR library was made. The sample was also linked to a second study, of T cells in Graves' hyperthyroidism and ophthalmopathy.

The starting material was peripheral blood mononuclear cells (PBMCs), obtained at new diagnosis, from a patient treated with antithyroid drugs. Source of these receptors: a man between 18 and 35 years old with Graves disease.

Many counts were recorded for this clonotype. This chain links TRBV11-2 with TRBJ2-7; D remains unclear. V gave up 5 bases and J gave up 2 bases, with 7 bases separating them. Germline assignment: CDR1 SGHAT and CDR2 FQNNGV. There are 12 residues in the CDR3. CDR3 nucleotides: TGTGCCAGCAGCCTAAATACCTACGAGCAGTACTTC. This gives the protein CASSLNTYEQYF.

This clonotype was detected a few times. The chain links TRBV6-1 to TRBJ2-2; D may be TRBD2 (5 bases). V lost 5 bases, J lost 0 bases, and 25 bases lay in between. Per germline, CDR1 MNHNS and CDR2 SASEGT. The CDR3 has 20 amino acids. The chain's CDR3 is CASSLTGSNAVAPNTGELFF. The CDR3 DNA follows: TGTGCCAGCAGTCTTACGGGGAGCAACGCGGTAGCCCCGAACACCGGGGAGCTGTTTTTT.

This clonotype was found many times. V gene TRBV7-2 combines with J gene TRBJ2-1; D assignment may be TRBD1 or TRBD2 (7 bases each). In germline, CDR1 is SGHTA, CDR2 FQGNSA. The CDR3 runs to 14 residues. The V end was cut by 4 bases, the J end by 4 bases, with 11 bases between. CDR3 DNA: TGTGCCAGCAGCTCGCAGGGGGGGTACAATGAGCAGTTCTTC. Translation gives CASSSQGGYNEQFF.

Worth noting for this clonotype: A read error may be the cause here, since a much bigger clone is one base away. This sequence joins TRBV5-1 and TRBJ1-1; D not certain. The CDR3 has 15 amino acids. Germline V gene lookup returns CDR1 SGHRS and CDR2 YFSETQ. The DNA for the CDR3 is TGCGCCAGAAGCTGGCGGGCCAGTCGGAACACTGAAGCTTTCTTT. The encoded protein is CARSWRASRNTEAFF.

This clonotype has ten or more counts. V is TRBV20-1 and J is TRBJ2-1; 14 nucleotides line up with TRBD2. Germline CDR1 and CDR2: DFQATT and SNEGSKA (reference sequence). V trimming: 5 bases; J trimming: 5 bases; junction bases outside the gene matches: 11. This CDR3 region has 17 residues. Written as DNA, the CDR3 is TGCAGTGCTTCCCGACTAGCGGGAGGGCCATTCGACAATGAGCAGTTCTTC. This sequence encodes CSASRLAGGPFDNEQFF.